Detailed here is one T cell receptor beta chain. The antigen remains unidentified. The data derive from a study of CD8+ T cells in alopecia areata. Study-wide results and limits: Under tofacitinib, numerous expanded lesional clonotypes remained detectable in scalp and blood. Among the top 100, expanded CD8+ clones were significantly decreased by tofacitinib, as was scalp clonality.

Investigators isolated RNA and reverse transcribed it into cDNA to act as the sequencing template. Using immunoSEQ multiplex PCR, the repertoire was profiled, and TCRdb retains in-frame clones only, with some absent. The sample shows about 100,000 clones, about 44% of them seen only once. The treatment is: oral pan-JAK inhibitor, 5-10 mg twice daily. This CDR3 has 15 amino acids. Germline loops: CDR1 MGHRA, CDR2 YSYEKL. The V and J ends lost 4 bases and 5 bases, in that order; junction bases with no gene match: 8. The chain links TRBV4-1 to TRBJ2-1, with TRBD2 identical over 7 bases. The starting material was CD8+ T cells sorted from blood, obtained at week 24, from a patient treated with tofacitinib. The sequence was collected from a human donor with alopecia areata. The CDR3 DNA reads TGCGCCAGCAGCCGGGGGGTAGGGAGGGACAATGAGCAGTTCTTC. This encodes CASSRGVGRDNEQFF.